This T cell receptor beta chain derives from a study of vaccination and CD4 T cells after COVID-19. Study overall: Recovered patients in the cohort numbered six men and four women, two of them Hispanic.

The V gene's germline CDR1 is MNHNS and CDR2 SASEGT. This CDR3 region has 14 residues. Trimming took 8 bases from V and 9 from J; bases not matched to a gene: 12. Findings and limits, study-wide: Researchers report that 304 of 307 vaccine-specific clones in convalescent patients proved spike mono-reactive. Convalescent patients' median share of reactive clones seen only post-vaccination was around 90%.

This clonotype was recorded a few times. The antigen is not known. TCRdb passed the PCR reads through MiXCR, listing each CDR3 protein once. This repertoire shows 20,000 to 25,000 distinct CDR3 sequences, about 57% found once; its top ten account for over 0.75%. Dates of PCR positivity, March to December 2020, preceded the US Alpha, Beta and Delta variants. V and J are TRBV6-1 and TRBJ2-2, with TRBD1 identical over 7 bases. This TCR was recovered from a human donor who had recovered from COVID-19. Material: CD4+ T cells from blood, obtained before SARS-CoV-2 vaccination. This chain's CDR3 is CASLETGAYRELFF. The CDR3 DNA is TGTGCCAGCCTAGAAACAGGGGCGTATAGGGAGCTGTTTTTT.